This T cell receptor (beta chain) was captured by sequencing in a study of regulatory T cells in long-lasting Graves disease. The time point was: newly diagnosed GD, antithyroid drugs for less than 3 months. RNA isolated from PBMCs was used to make the TCR library. Investigators prepared the TCR beta libraries by applying iRepertoire HTBI primers and Arm-PCR of CDR3 regions. TCRdb reanalysed the multiplex PCR reads using MiXCR and keeps one entry per CDR3 protein. The sample holds 370,000 or so distinct CDR3 sequences; around 15% are singletons and the top ten take 20%. Study-level points and caveats: Persistent disease was characterized by preferential usage of TRBV28, TRBJ1-2 and TRBJ2-5. No thyroid tissue was studied; the work used peripheral blood only.

The CDR3 sequence is 14 residues long. V lost 6 bases, J lost 3 bases, and 6 bases stayed unmatched. Germline V gives CDR1 MDHEN, CDR2 SYDVKM. This clonotype was seen ten or more times. What it recognizes is unknown. This sample was also put to use in a study of T cells in Graves' hyperthyroidism and ophthalmopathy.

The TCR sequence derives from a woman between 18 and 30 years old with Graves disease. Material: peripheral blood mononuclear cells (PBMCs), obtained at new diagnosis, from a patient treated with antithyroid drugs. The V and J genes are TRBV28 and TRBJ1-1; 8 positions agree with TRBD1. The CDR3 reads CASRPTGAYTEAFF. The CDR3 DNA sequence: TGTGCCAGCAGACCGACAGGGGCCTACACTGAAGCTTTCTTT.